One sample yielded the 30 T cell receptor beta chains listed below, sequenced in a study of PD-L1 blockade in urothelial cancer. Time point in this sample: peripheral blood 6 weeks after treatment start. Measured with immunoSEQ multiplex PCR; TCRdb has only the in-frame clones, and not every one. The sample lists 120,000 or so clones; about 82% were seen once. Sequenced here: PBMCs, sampled around atezolizumab (anti-PD-L1) treatment. The receptor source for this set is a man aged 50 or older with urothelial cancer.

The chain combines TRBV9 with TRBJ2-1, with D possibly TRBD2 on 6 matching bases. V was trimmed by 0 bases and J by 8 bases, leaving 15 bases between them. CDR1 is SGDLS, CDR2 YYNGEE, per germline. The CDR3 has 15 amino acids. CDR3 region: CASSVGGGTTHEQFF. The CDR3 coding sequence is TGTGCCAGCAGCGTAGGGGGCGGGACGACTCATGAGCAGTTCTTC.

This clone was recorded a few times. The V and J genes are TRBV7-2 and TRBJ2-1; 7 bases align to TRBD2. After removal of 5 bases from V and 13 bases from J, the junction contained 8 bases not matched to a gene. Germline lookup yields CDR1 SGHTA and CDR2 FQGNSA. This CDR3 region has 12 residues. CDR3 nucleotide sequence: TGTGCCAGCAGCCAACGAGCGGGGCTACAGTTCTTC. Encoded protein: CASSQRAGLQFF.

The chain employs TRBV18 and TRBJ2-1; 9 nucleotides align to TRBD1. V shed 1 base, J shed 3 bases, and the junction held 1 base outside the gene matches. The V gene's germline CDR1 is KGHSH and CDR2 LQKENI. The CDR3 has 15 residues. The CDR3 bases are TGTGCCAGCTCACCACTGACAGGGGGCTACAATGAGCAGTTCTTC. It is translated as CASSPLTGGYNEQFF. The whole variable domain, filled in from reference TRBV18 and TRBJ2-1, reads NAGVMQNPRHLVRRRGQEARLRCSPMKGHSHVYWYRQLPEEGLKFMVYLQKENIIDESGMPKERFSAEFPKEGPSILRIQQVVRGDSAAYFCASSPLTGGYNEQFFGPGTRLTVL.

The rearrangement joins TRBV5-4 to TRBJ2-3; D perhaps matches TRBD2 (6 bases). Looked up from germline, CDR1 is SGHNT and CDR2 is YYREEE (reference sequence). V shed 4 bases and J shed 2 bases, with 17 bases lying between them. This CDR3 has 16 amino acids. The CDR3 reads CASSPGLGEVTDTQYF. The CDR3 DNA reads TGTGCCAGCAGCCCGGGACTCGGAGAGGTCACAGATACGCAGTATTTT.

The chain uses TRBV28 and TRBJ2-2; D not certain. The V end lost 7 bases, the J end lost 1 base, and 7 bases lay between the germline ends. The germline V gene encodes CDR1 MDHEN and CDR2 SYDVKM. The CDR3 spans 13 residues. CDR3 amino acids: CASTGLNTGELFF. The CDR3 DNA follows: TGTGCCAGCACAGGTTTGAACACCGGGGAGCTGTTTTTT.

The chain couples TRBV4-2 to TRBJ2-2; 7 bases map to TRBD2. The CDR3 is made up of 16 amino acids. Germline assignment: CDR1 LGHNA and CDR2 YNFKEQ. V was pared by 1 base and J by 3 bases, with 5 bases of the junction left unmatched. CDR3 bases: TGTGCCAGCAGCCAAGGTGCGGGAGCTTACACCGGGGAGCTGTTTTTT. Encoded protein: CASSQGAGAYTGELFF.

Only a few counts were recorded for this clone. V and J are TRBV5-1 and TRBJ1-4, with a tentative D call TRBD1 (6 bases). The CDR3 has 14 amino acids. Trimming removed 1 base from V and 7 bases from J, with 11 bases in between. CDR1 SGHRS and CDR2 YFSETQ come from the germline V gene. The CDR3 nucleotides read TGCGCCAGCAGCTTGCCGGGGGGCGGTGAAAAACTGTTTTTT. Its translation: CASSLPGGGEKLFF.

The chain is built from TRBV9 and TRBJ1-6, with 9 bases fitting TRBD1. The junction had 7 bases not matched to a gene; V was cut back by 3 bases and J by 0 bases. This CDR3 has 18 amino acids. CDR1 is SGDLS and CDR2 is YYNGEE in the germline V gene. CDR3 sequence: CASSEGQGISSYNSPLHF. In nucleotides, the CDR3 is TGTGCCAGCAGCGAGGGACAGGGCATAAGCTCCTATAATTCACCCCTCCACTTT.

This chain links TRBV6-5 with TRBJ2-4; maybe TRBD2 (5 bases). V lost 4 bases and J 2 bases, leaving 12 bases between the germline ends. CDR3 size: 15 residues. Germline V CDR1 and CDR2: MNHEY, SVGAGI. The CDR3 coding sequence is TGTGCCAGCAGTTCTAGGACGGGAACCAAAAACATTCAGTACTTC. Its translation is CASSSRTGTKNIQYF.

V and J are TRBV7-3 and TRBJ2-2; 8 bases align to TRBD2. Germline V gene lookup returns CDR1 SGHTA and CDR2 FQGTGA. J lost 5 bases, V lost 5 bases, and 10 bases had no gene match. The CDR3 runs 16 residues. CDR3 protein: CASSKGGAGGTGELFF. CDR3 DNA sequence: TGTGCCAGCAGCAAGGGGGGCGCGGGAGGTACCGGGGAGCTGTTTTTT.

The chain is built from TRBV5-4 and TRBJ2-1; 7 nucleotides line up with TRBD2. J gave up 0 bases and V 4 bases, and 4 bases lay outside the gene matches. The CDR3 has 15 residues. The germline gives CDR1 SGHNT, CDR2 YYREEE (reference sequence). CDR3 nucleotides: TGTGCCAGCAGCCAAGCGGGACGCTCCTACAATGAGCAGTTCTTC. The encoded protein is CASSQAGRSYNEQFF.

The chain links TRBV28 to TRBJ2-2, with unresolved D. This CDR3 has 12 amino acids. Per germline, CDR1 MDHEN and CDR2 SYDVKM. V shed 3 bases and J shed 6 bases, with 5 bases lying between them. The CDR3 DNA sequence: TGTGCCAGCAGTTTGCAGTCCGGGGAGCTGTTTTTT. Amino acids: CASSLQSGELFF.

The rearrangement uses TRBV6-1 and TRBJ2-7; the match to TRBD1 covers 10 bases. The CDR3 has 14 residues. Germline assignment: CDR1 MNHNS and CDR2 SASEGT. V gave up 6 bases and J gave up 4 bases; unmatched junction bases: 6. This chain's CDR3 is CASRPGQGRYEQYF. In nucleotides, the CDR3 is TGTGCCAGCAGGCCGGGACAGGGGAGATACGAGCAGTACTTC.

As for this clone: This CDR3 is also generated by other DNA sequences in the sample. The chain uses TRBV7-9 and TRBJ2-1; 7 bases align to TRBD2. With V trimmed by 5 bases and J by 7 bases, 8 bases remained unmatched. The CDR3 is 14 amino acids. Per germline, CDR1 SEHNR and CDR2 FQNEAQ (reference sequence). The CDR3 DNA reads TGTGCCAGCAGCCCCAGCGGGACGGTGAATGAGCAGTTCTTC. It encodes CASSPSGTVNEQFF.

The rearrangement links TRBV4-1 to TRBJ1-1, with no clear D. This CDR3 comprises 18 residues. The germline CDR1 and CDR2 sequences are MGHRA and YSYEKL. V was trimmed by 1 base and J by 0 bases, leaving 18 bases between them. The CDR3 DNA sequence: TGCGCCAGCAGCCAAGTTTTACGGGGTAAGAGGATGAACACTGAAGCTTTCTTT. The encoded protein is CASSQVLRGKRMNTEAFF.

The chain joins TRBV5-4 to TRBJ2-7; tentative D call: TRBD1 (5 bases). CDR1 is SGHNT and CDR2 is YYREEE in the germline V gene (reference sequence). The V end lost 4 bases, the J end lost 7 bases, and 18 bases lay between the germline ends. CDR3 size: 14 residues. Here the CDR3 reads CASSTGHKMGEQYF. As DNA, the CDR3 is TGTGCCAGCAGCACCGGACACAAGATGGGTGAGCAGTACTTC.

The chain is built from TRBV30 and TRBJ2-2; 10 positions match TRBD2. Germline-derived CDR1 and CDR2 are GTSNPN and SVGIG (reference sequence). This CDR3 spans 14 amino acids. V gave up 4 bases and J gave up 7 bases; unmatched junction bases: 6. CDR3 bases: TGTGCCTGGACTGGACTAGCGGTAATCGGGGAGCTGTTTTTT. Translating it yields CAWTGLAVIGELFF.

The chain joins TRBV19 to TRBJ2-1; tentative D call: TRBD2 (6 bases). Germline V gene data show CDR1 as LNHDA and CDR2 as SQIVND (reference sequence). This CDR3 has 11 amino acids. Trimming shortened V by 4 bases and J by 15 bases, and 13 bases separated the two germline ends. The DNA of the CDR3 is TGTGCCAGTAGTACCCGACTAGGGTCGTTCTTC. It yields the protein CASSTRLGSFF.

V and J are TRBV6-5 and TRBJ2-1; TRBD2 matches at 8 bases. V lost 5 bases and J lost 0; bases outside the gene matches: 0. CDR1 MNHEY and CDR2 SVGAGI come from the germline V gene. This CDR3 region has 14 residues. DNA of the CDR3: TGTGCCAGCAGTGGGACTAGCTCCTACAATGAGCAGTTCTTC. It is translated as CASSGTSSYNEQFF.

Only one count was recorded for this clone. The V call is TRBV6-5, the J call TRBJ1-3; the D gene is possibly TRBD1 (6 bases). CDR1 is MNHEY, CDR2 SVGAGI, per germline. This CDR3 contains 16 residues. Trimming pared 4 bases from V and 0 bases from J, leaving 13 bases between. CDR3 loop: CASSLNDRISGNTIYF. The CDR3 DNA reads TGTGCCAGCAGTTTAAACGACAGGATCTCTGGAAACACCATATATTTT.

This clone showed up just a few times. The J gene is TRBJ1-4, the V gene TRBV4-2; 11 nucleotides match TRBD1. V shed 1 base, J shed 0 bases, and the junction held 1 base outside the gene matches. CDR3 length: 17 amino acids. Germline CDR1 LGHNA, CDR2 YNFKEQ. This CDR3 is CASSQGDRGTTNEKLFF. CDR3 nucleotides: TGTGCCAGCAGCCAAGGGGACAGGGGGACAACTAATGAAAAACTGTTTTTT.

The chain joins TRBV30 to TRBJ2-6; 9 bases map to TRBD1. Germline CDR1 reads GTSNPN; CDR2 reads SVGIG (reference sequence). This CDR3 spans 19 amino acids. Germline trimming cut 4 bases from V and 4 bases from J; bases unmatched to any gene: 17. CDR3 sequence (DNA): TGTGCCTGGAAAACAGGGGGCGTTCGGGTAGGATCCGGGGCCAACGTCCTGACTTTC. This gives the protein CAWKTGGVRVGSGANVLTF.

The chain combines TRBV30 with TRBJ1-5; D may be TRBD1 (6 bases). CDR1 is GTSNPN and CDR2 is SVGIG in the germline V gene (reference sequence). The CDR3 runs to 14 residues. V was shortened by 2 bases and J by 2 bases, with 10 bases between the two germline ends. Here the CDR3 DNA reads TGTGCCTGGAGTAGAGGGGGAGGCAATCAGCCCCAGCATTTT. Translating it yields CAWSRGGGNQPQHF.

The chain uses TRBV18 and TRBJ2-1, with TRBD1 matching over 8 bases. CDR1 is KGHSH and CDR2 is LQKENI in the germline V gene. The V and J ends lost 3 bases and 4 bases, in that order; junction bases with no gene match: 5. This CDR3 comprises 15 residues. The CDR3 sequence: CASSPGRGPYNEQFF. CDR3 sequence (DNA): TGTGCCAGCTCACCGGGCAGGGGGCCTTACAATGAGCAGTTCTTC. The full variable domain, with the rest looked up from reference TRBV18 and TRBJ2-1, is NAGVMQNPRHLVRRRGQEARLRCSPMKGHSHVYWYRQLPEEGLKFMVYLQKENIIDESGMPKERFSAEFPKEGPSILRIQQVVRGDSAAYFCASSPGRGPYNEQFFGPGTRLTVL.

This chain uses TRBV28 with TRBJ1-2; TRBD1 aligns across 8 bases. Germline V lookup: CDR1 MDHEN, CDR2 SYDVKM. This CDR3 is built from 15 residues. V lost 2 bases, J lost 5 bases, and 7 bases stayed unmatched. The CDR3 protein is CASSLRQGASYGYTF. DNA for the CDR3: TGTGCCAGCAGTTTAAGGCAGGGGGCGTCTTATGGCTACACCTTC.

The CDR3 sequence is CASSSRQGAAGELFF. The CDR3 nucleotides read TGTGCCAGCAGCTCAAGACAGGGGGCGGCCGGGGAGCTGTTTTTT. This sequence joins TRBV7-6 and TRBJ2-2; 10 bases agree with TRBD1. Unmatched junction bases numbered 5, after V lost 4 bases and J lost 6 bases. Germline V gene sequence: CDR1 SGHVS, CDR2 FNYEAQ. This CDR3 is built from 15 residues.

V gene TRBV4-1 combines with J gene TRBJ2-7; 9 bases line up with TRBD2. V lost 4 bases to trimming and J lost 7 bases; unmatched junction nucleotides: 20. CDR3 size: 18 residues. The V gene's germline CDR1 is MGHRA and CDR2 YSYEKL. The CDR3 reads CASSPYFGQTSGLAEQYF. The CDR3 DNA is TGCGCCAGCAGCCCCTATTTTGGACAGACTAGCGGACTAGCAGAGCAGTACTTC.

As to this clone: Mismatch with germline at one junction end may stem from a read error. This chain connects TRBV10-2 to TRBJ2-5; TRBD2 is a possible D gene (6 bases). This CDR3 spans 12 amino acids. Germline values: CDR1 WSHSY, CDR2 SAAADI. The CDR3 loop reads CASRGDMEGPNF. The CDR3 coding sequence is TGCGCCAGCAGAGGGGATATGGAGGGGCCCAACTTC.

The CDR3 coding sequence is TGCGCCAGCAGCCCCGGACAGTCAGGGTACGAGCAGTACTTC. It is translated as CASSPGQSGYEQYF. V and J are TRBV5-1 and TRBJ2-7; TRBD1 is a possible D gene (6 bases). Germline loops: CDR1 SGHRS, CDR2 YFSETQ. This CDR3 has 14 residues. The ends were cut back, 4 bases at V and 4 bases at J, with 15 bases in the middle. The full variable domain, rest sourced from reference TRBV5-1 and TRBJ2-7, is KAGVTQTPRYLIKTRGQQVTLSCSPISGHRSVSWYQQTPGQGLQFLFEYFSETQRNKGNFPGRFSGRQFSNSRSEMNVSTLELGDSALYLCASSPGQSGYEQYFGPGTRLTVT.

The rearrangement uses TRBV7-2 and TRBJ2-1, with D maybe TRBD1 (6 bases). The V end lost 2 bases, the J end lost 7 bases, and 18 bases lay between the germline ends. The germline V gene encodes CDR1 SGHTA and CDR2 FQGNSA. This CDR3 is 16 amino acids long. In DNA form, the CDR3 reads TGTGCCAGCAGCTTAATTGGGGGCGCGAATCAAAATGAGCAGTTCTTC. This encodes CASSLIGGANQNEQFF.